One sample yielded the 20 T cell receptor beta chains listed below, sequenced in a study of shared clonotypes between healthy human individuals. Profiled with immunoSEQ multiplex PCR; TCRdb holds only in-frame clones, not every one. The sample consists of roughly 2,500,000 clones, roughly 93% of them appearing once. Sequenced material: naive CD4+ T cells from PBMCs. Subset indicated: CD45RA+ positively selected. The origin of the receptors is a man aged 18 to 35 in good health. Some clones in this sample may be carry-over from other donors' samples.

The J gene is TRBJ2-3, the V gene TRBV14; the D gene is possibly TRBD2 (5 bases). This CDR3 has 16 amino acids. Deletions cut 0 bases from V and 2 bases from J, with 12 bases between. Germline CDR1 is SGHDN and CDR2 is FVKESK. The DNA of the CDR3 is TGTGCCAGCAGCCAAGATCTGGCGGGTATCACAGATACGCAGTATTTT. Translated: CASSQDLAGITDTQYF.

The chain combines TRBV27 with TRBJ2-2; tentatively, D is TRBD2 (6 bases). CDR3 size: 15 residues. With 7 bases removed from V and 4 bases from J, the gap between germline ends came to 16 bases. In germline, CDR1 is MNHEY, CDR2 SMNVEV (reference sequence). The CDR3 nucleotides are TGTGCCAGCAACGCGGAGGGCAGAAGCACCGGGGAGCTGTTTTTT. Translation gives CASNAEGRSTGELFF.

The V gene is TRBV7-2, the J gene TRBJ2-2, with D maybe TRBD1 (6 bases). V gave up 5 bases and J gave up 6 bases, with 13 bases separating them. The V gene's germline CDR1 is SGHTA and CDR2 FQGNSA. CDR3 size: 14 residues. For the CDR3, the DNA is TGTGCCAGCAGCCCCCTACAGGGTCCCGGGGAGCTGTTTTTT. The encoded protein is CASSPLQGPGELFF.

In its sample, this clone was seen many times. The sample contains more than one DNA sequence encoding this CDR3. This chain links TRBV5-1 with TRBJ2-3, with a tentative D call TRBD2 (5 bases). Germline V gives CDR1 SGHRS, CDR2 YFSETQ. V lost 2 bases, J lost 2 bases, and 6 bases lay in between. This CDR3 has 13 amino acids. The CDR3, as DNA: TGCGCCAGCAGCTTTCGGGACACAGATACGCAGTATTTT. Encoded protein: CASSFRDTDTQYF.

The CDR3 protein is CASSQVGTSGTPGANVLTF. The CDR3 bases are TGTGCCAGCAGCCAAGTGGGGACTAGCGGGACCCCTGGGGCCAACGTCCTGACTTTC. J is TRBJ2-6 and V is TRBV4-2; TRBD2 matches at 13 bases. The ends lost 1 base at V and 2 bases at J; junction bases unmatched: 5. CDR1 is LGHNA, CDR2 YNFKEQ, per germline. The CDR3 is 19 amino acids.

CDR3 sequence reads: CASSISGLGSYEQYF. CDR3 sequence (DNA): TGTGCCAGTAGTATATCGGGGTTGGGATCCTACGAGCAGTACTTC. V and J are TRBV19 and TRBJ2-7; maybe TRBD2 (5 bases). The CDR3 spans 15 residues. The V gene lost 2 bases and the J gene lost 1 base, with 12 bases spanning the gap. Germline-derived CDR1 and CDR2 are LNHDA and SQIVND (reference sequence). Based on the CDR3 plus reference TRBV19 and TRBJ2-7, the full variable domain is DGGITQSPKYLFRKEGQNVTLSCEQNLNHDAMYWYRQDPGQGLRLIYYSQIVNDFQKGDIAEGYSVSREKKESFPLTVTSAQKNPTAFYLCASSISGLGSYEQYFGPGTRLTVT.

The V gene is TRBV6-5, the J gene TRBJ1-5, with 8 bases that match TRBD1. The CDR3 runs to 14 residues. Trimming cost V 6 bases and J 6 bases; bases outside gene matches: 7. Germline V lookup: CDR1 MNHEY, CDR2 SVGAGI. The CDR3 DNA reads TGTGCCAGCAGCTACGACAGGGGTGGTCAGCCCCAGCATTTT. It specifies CASSYDRGGQPQHF.

The CDR3 region has the DNA TGTGCCAGCAGTTGGGGAAGAGGGCAGCCCCAGCATTTT. Its protein is CASSWGRGQPQHF. The chain uses TRBV25-1 and TRBJ1-5, with unresolved D. The germline V and J ends were trimmed by 5 bases and 7 bases, with 12 bases remaining between them. Looked up from germline, CDR1 is MGHDK and CDR2 is SYGVNS. This CDR3 region has 13 residues.

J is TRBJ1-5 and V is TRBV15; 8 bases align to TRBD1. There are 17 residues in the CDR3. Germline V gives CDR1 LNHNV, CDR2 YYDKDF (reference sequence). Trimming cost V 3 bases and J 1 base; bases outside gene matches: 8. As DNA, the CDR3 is TGTGCCACCAGCAGGCAAGGACAGGGTTACAGCAATCAGCCCCAGCATTTT. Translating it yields CATSRQGQGYSNQPQHF. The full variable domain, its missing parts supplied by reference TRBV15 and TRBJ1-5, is DAMVIQNPRYQVTQFGKPVTLSCSQTLNHNVMYWYQQKSSQAPKLLFHYYDKDFNNEADTPDNFQSRRPNTSFCFLDIRSPGLGDTAMYLCATSRQGQGYSNQPQHFGDGTRLSIL.

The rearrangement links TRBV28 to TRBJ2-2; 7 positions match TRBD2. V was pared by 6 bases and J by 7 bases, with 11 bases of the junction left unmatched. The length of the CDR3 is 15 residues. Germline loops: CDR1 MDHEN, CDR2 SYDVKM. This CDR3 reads CASRGGSGVVGELFF. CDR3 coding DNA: TGTGCCAGCAGAGGCGGGAGTGGTGTTGTCGGGGAGCTGTTTTTT.

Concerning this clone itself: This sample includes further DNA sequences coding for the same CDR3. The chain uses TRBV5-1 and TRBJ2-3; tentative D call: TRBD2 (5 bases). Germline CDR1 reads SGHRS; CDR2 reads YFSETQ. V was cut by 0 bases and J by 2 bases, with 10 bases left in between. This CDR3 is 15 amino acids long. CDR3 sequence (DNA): TGCGCCAGCAGCTTGGCCGCTCGGGACACAGATACGCAGTATTTT. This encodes CASSLAARDTDTQYF.

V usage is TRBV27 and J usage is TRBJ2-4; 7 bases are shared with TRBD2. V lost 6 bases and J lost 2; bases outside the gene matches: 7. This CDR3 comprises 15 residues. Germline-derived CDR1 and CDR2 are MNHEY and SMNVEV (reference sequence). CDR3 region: CASSPAGEPKNIQYF. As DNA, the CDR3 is TGTGCCAGCAGCCCTGCGGGGGAGCCCAAAAACATTCAGTACTTC.

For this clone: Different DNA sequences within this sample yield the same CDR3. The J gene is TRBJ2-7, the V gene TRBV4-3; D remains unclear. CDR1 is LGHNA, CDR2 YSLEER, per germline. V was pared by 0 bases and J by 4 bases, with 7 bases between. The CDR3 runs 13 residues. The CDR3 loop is CASSQDLLYEQYF. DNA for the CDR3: TGCGCCAGCAGCCAAGATCTTTTATACGAGCAGTACTTC.

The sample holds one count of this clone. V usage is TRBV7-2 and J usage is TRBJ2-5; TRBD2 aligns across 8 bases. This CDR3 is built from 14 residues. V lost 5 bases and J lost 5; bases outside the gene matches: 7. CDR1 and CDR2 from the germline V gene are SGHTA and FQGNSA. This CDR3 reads CASSAGTRSETQYF. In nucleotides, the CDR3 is TGTGCCAGCAGCGCCGGGACTAGGAGTGAGACCCAGTACTTC.

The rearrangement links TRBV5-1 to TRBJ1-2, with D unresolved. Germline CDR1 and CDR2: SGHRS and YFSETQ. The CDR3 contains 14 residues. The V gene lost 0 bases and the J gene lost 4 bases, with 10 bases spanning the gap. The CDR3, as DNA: TGCGCCAGCAGCTTGGTCGGGATAAGCTATGGCTACACCTTC. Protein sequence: CASSLVGISYGYTF.

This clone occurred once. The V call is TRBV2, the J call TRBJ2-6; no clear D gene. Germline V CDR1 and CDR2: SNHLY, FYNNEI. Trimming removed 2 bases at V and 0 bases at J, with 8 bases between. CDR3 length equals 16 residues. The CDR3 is CASSETRYSGANVLTF. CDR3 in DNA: TGTGCCAGCAGTGAAACTCGATACTCTGGGGCCAACGTCCTGACTTTC.

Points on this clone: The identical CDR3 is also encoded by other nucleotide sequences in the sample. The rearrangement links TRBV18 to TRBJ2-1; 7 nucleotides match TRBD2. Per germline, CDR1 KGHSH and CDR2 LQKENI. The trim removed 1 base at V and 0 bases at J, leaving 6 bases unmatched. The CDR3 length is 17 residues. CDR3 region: CASSPRSGVSSYNEQFF. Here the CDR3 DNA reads TGTGCCAGCTCACCACGAAGCGGGGTGAGCTCCTACAATGAGCAGTTCTTC.

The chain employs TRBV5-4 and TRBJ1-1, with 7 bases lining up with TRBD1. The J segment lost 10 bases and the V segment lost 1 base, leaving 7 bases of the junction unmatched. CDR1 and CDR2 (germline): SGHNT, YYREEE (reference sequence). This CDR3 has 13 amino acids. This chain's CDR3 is CASSLKAGGLAFF. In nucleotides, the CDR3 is TGTGCCAGCAGCTTGAAGGCAGGGGGGCTAGCTTTCTTT.

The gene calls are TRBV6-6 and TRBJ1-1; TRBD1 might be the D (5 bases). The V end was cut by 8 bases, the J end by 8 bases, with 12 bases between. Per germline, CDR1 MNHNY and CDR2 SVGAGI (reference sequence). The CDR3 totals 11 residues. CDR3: CASGDRGEAFF. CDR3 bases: TGTGCCAGCGGAGACCGGGGCGAAGCTTTCTTT.

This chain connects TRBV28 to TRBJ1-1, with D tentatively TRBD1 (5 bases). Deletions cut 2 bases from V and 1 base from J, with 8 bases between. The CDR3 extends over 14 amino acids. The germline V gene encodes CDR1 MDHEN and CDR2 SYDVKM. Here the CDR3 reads CASSLTGANTEAFF. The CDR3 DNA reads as TGTGCCAGCAGTTTAACCGGGGCGAACACTGAAGCTTTCTTT.